One sample yielded the 21 T cell receptor beta chains listed below, sequenced in a study of blood T cell repertoires in COVID-19. Sequencing was performed with immunoSEQ multiplex PCR; in TCRdb, only in-frame clones are kept and a portion is missing. The sample yields approximately 81,000 clones, over 75% seen once. Source material: peripheral blood. These receptors originate from a man in his sixties or seventies with active or convalescent COVID-19.

The chain has TRBV7-2 and TRBJ1-6; D not resolved. V gave up 6 bases and J gave up 8 bases, with 5 bases separating them. The CDR3 extends over 11 amino acids. Germline lookup yields CDR1 SGHTA and CDR2 FQGNSA. The CDR3 region has the DNA TGTGCCAGCAGGAGGGATTCACCCCTCCACTTT. It specifies CASRRDSPLHF.

The chain uses TRBV19 and TRBJ1-2; 10 nucleotides agree with TRBD1. Germline lookup yields CDR1 LNHDA and CDR2 SQIVND (reference sequence). The CDR3 sequence is 16 residues long. With V trimmed by 5 bases and J by 1 base, 7 bases remained unmatched. CDR3 nucleotide sequence: TGTGCCAGTAGTTCAACGGGACAGGGGCGTAACTATGGCTACACCTTC. It translates to CASSSTGQGRNYGYTF.

The chain combines TRBV24-1 with TRBJ2-3; 7 bases line up with TRBD2. V shed 3 bases, J shed 5 bases, and the junction held 7 bases outside the gene matches. CDR3 length: 15 amino acids. The germline V gene encodes CDR1 KGHDR and CDR2 SFDVKD. CDR3 amino acids: CATSDPNAGVDTQYF. CDR3 nucleotide sequence: TGTGCCACCAGTGATCCTAACGCGGGGGTAGATACGCAGTATTTT.

This chain connects TRBV24-1 to TRBJ2-3; 12 nucleotides align to TRBD2. The germline V gene has CDR1 KGHDR and CDR2 SFDVKD. J lost 0 bases, V lost 4 bases, and 7 bases had no gene match. The CDR3 is 18 amino acids. In DNA form, the CDR3 reads TGTGCCACCAGTGACGGGGGACTAGCGGGTTCTAGCACAGATACGCAGTATTTT. Encoded protein: CATSDGGLAGSSTDTQYF.

This clone was seen once. This chain links TRBV5-1 with TRBJ2-3, with TRBD2 as a possible D gene (5 bases). The CDR3 sequence is 16 residues long. CDR1 is SGHRS and CDR2 is YFSETQ in the germline V gene. Trimming removed 0 bases from V and 1 base from J, with 12 bases in between. The CDR3 is CASSLDGISGTDTQYF. DNA of the CDR3: TGCGCCAGCAGCTTGGATGGTATTAGCGGCACAGATACGCAGTATTTT.

The chain couples TRBV6-6 to TRBJ1-3; TRBD1 agrees at 9 bases. The CDR3 is made up of 16 amino acids. V shed 2 bases, J shed 6 bases, and the junction held 8 bases outside the gene matches. Germline CDR1 reads MNHNY; CDR2 reads SVGAGI (reference sequence). The CDR3 DNA sequence: TGTGCCAGCAGTTACCCCTCGGGACAGGGTAAAAACACCATATATTTT. Translated: CASSYPSGQGKNTIYF.

This rearrangement joins TRBV7-9 to TRBJ1-5; D may be TRBD1 (6 bases). The CDR3 runs to 13 residues. Germline lookup yields CDR1 SEHNR and CDR2 FQNEAQ (reference sequence). Deletions cut 4 bases from V and 4 bases from J, with 8 bases between. The CDR3 sequence: CASSYDRNQPQHF. The CDR3 DNA follows: TGTGCCAGCAGCTACGACAGGAATCAGCCCCAGCATTTT.

The chain couples TRBV7-3 to TRBJ2-1, with 8 nucleotides matching TRBD2. The CDR3 is made up of 13 amino acids. Trimming at V came to 6 bases and at J to 7 bases, leaving 5 bases not matched to a gene. Per the germline V gene, CDR1 is SGHTA and CDR2 is FQGTGA. CDR3 amino acids: CASSPGGPNEQFF. In DNA, the CDR3 is TGTGCCAGCAGTCCGGGGGGGCCGAATGAGCAGTTCTTC.

The gene calls are TRBV19 and TRBJ1-2; 11 nucleotides align to TRBD1. There are 17 residues in the CDR3. Per the germline V gene, CDR1 is LNHDA and CDR2 is SQIVND (reference sequence). The J segment lost 7 bases and the V segment lost 5 bases, leaving 15 bases of the junction unmatched. The CDR3 coding sequence is TGTGCCAGTAGTGTAGCCGGGACAGGGGGTCTTTGGTCTGGCTACACCTTC. It codes for CASSVAGTGGLWSGYTF.

The CDR3 loop reads CASSVTADPGYYGYTF. CDR3 DNA sequence: TGTGCCAGTAGTGTCACCGCAGACCCCGGGTACTATGGCTACACCTTC. This rearrangement joins TRBV19 to TRBJ1-2; D is unclear. V lost 5 bases to trimming and J lost 3 bases, with 19 bases between them. This CDR3 is 16 amino acids long. CDR1 is LNHDA and CDR2 is SQIVND in the germline V gene (reference sequence).

The rearrangement uses TRBV20-1 and TRBJ1-2; 9 bases line up with TRBD1. After removal of 6 bases from V and 4 bases from J, the junction contained 0 bases not matched to a gene. There are 11 residues in the CDR3. Germline-derived CDR1 and CDR2 are DFQATT and SNEGSKA (reference sequence). As DNA, the CDR3 is TGCAGTGCGACAGGGGGCTATGGCTACACCTTC. Its translation: CSATGGYGYTF.

V and J are TRBV4-2 and TRBJ1-4; D perhaps matches TRBD1 (5 bases). CDR3 length: 14 residues. The germline V gene encodes CDR1 LGHNA and CDR2 YNFKEQ. The V end lost 4 bases, the J end lost 10 bases, and 16 bases lay between the germline ends. CDR3 region: CASSRATGDGKLFF. The CDR3 DNA reads as TGTGCCAGCAGCCGGGCCACAGGCGACGGAAAACTGTTTTTT.

This clone was seen just once. J is TRBJ2-1 and V is TRBV7-9; perhaps TRBD2 as D (6 bases). V dropped 4 bases and J dropped 8 bases, with 18 bases sitting between them. The germline CDR1 and CDR2 sequences are SEHNR and FQNEAQ (reference sequence). The CDR3 spans 15 residues. The CDR3 is CASSSRGSGEDEQFF. Here the CDR3 DNA reads TGTGCCAGCAGCTCACGTGGGTCGGGGGAGGATGAGCAGTTCTTC.

The chain is built from TRBV7-9 and TRBJ2-5, with TRBD1 as a possible D gene (5 bases). V was cut by 6 bases and J by 1 base, with 12 bases left in between. The CDR3 is 14 residues long. Per germline, CDR1 SEHNR and CDR2 FQNEAQ (reference sequence). This chain's CDR3 is CASSPRQIQETQYF. The CDR3, as DNA: TGTGCCAGCAGTCCCCGACAGATCCAAGAGACCCAGTACTTC.

This chain uses TRBV27 with TRBJ1-1; no reliable D call. Per germline, CDR1 MNHEY and CDR2 SMNVEV (reference sequence). CDR3 size: 13 residues. Deletions cut 8 bases from V and 1 base from J, with 11 bases between. The CDR3 region has the DNA TGTGCCAGCGTGTCCCTATCGAACACTGAAGCTTTCTTT. It is translated as CASVSLSNTEAFF.

This clone was observed a single time. This chain joins TRBV10-2 and TRBJ1-4; D gene ambiguous. Between the trimmed V and J ends, which lost 6 bases and 0 bases, there was a span of 8 bases. CDR1 is WSHSY, CDR2 SAAADI, per germline. This CDR3 is 14 amino acids long. This chain's CDR3 is CASREQATNEKLFF. The CDR3 nucleotides read TGCGCCAGCAGGGAGCAGGCAACTAATGAAAAACTGTTTTTT.

The chain combines TRBV4-1 with TRBJ1-2; D not resolved. V was shortened by 0 bases and J by 4 bases, with 3 bases between the two germline ends. CDR1 is MGHRA and CDR2 is YSYEKL in the germline V gene. The CDR3 loop spans 12 amino acids. The CDR3 nucleotides are TGCGCCAGCAGCCAAGACAGCTATGGCTACACCTTC. This gives the protein CASSQDSYGYTF.

This chain connects TRBV4-2 to TRBJ2-7; 14 bases fit TRBD2. Trimming at V came to 4 bases and at J to 4 bases, leaving 15 bases not matched to a gene. This CDR3 is built from 19 residues. The germline CDR1 and CDR2 sequences are LGHNA and YNFKEQ. For the CDR3, the DNA is TGTGCCAGCAGCCCTTCGGGACTAGCGGGGGCTCGCAGGGTGTACGAGCAGTACTTC. Its translation: CASSPSGLAGARRVYEQYF.

J is TRBJ1-4 and V is TRBV2; 8 nucleotides match TRBD1. Germline values: CDR1 SNHLY, CDR2 FYNNEI. This CDR3 spans 16 amino acids. The J segment lost 3 bases and the V segment lost 6 bases, leaving 9 bases of the junction unmatched. Here the CDR3 DNA reads TGTGCCAGCAGGCGGACAGGGAGGATAGCTAATGAAAAACTGTTTTTT. This translates into CASRRTGRIANEKLFF.

The chain couples TRBV6-5 to TRBJ1-2, with 10 nucleotides matching TRBD1. Germline-derived CDR1 and CDR2 are MNHEY and SVGAGI. V was clipped by 2 bases and J by 2 bases; unmatched bases: 2. This CDR3 comprises 15 residues. This CDR3 is CASSYRDRGNYGYTF. In DNA, the CDR3 is TGTGCCAGCAGTTACCGGGACAGGGGAAACTATGGCTACACCTTC.

The chain is built from TRBV4-3 and TRBJ2-5, with D perhaps matching TRBD2 (6 bases). The CDR3 has 14 amino acids. Germline CDR1 and CDR2: LGHNA and YSLEER. V lost 1 base, J lost 4 bases, and 10 bases lay in between. CDR3 nucleotides: TGCGCCAGCAGCCAAGTTCGGGGAGGAGAGACCCAGTACTTC. This encodes CASSQVRGGETQYF.